A selection of T cell receptor beta chains follows, all from one sample in a study of vaccination and CD4 T cells after COVID-19. MiXCR was run by TCRdb on the PCR reads, yielding one entry per CDR3 protein. The sample includes about 12,000 distinct CDR3 sequences, about 75% of them seen just once. Their specific antigens are unknown. The sequenced sample was CD4+ T cells from blood, cultured in vitro. The source of these receptors is a human donor who had recovered from COVID-19. Both conserved end residues are part of each CDR3. D genes are given only for firm matches. Clone size is not always given. Where it is, it says once, few, many or a class for expanded clones.

CDR3 DNA: TGTGCCAGTAGTATCCAGGCATCCCTCCATGGCTACACCTTC; CDR3 protein: CASSIQASLHGYTF; CDR3 length: 14; clone size: .; D gene: .; J gene: TRBJ1-2; V gene: TRBV19
CDR3 DNA: TGTGCCTGGAGTGTACTAGCGGGAGGGGGTGAGCAGTTCTTC; CDR3 protein: CAWSVLAGGGEQFF; CDR3 length: 14; clone size: .; D gene: TRBD2; J gene: TRBJ2-1; V gene: TRBV30
CDR3 DNA: TGTGCCAGTAGTATAGATCGTGGGTCCCCAAGCTGGAATCAGCCCCAGCATTTT; CDR3 protein: CASSIDRGSPSWNQPQHF; CDR3 length: 18; clone size: .; D gene: .; J gene: TRBJ1-5; V gene: TRBV19
CDR3 DNA: TGTGCCAGCAGCACCGACAGGTATCAGCCCCAGCATTTT; CDR3 protein: CASSTDRYQPQHF; CDR3 length: 13; clone size: .; D gene: .; J gene: TRBJ1-5; V gene: TRBV7-6
CDR3 DNA: TGTGCCACCAGTGATCCCCGGACTAGCGGGAACACCGGGGAGCTGTTTTTT; CDR3 protein: CATSDPRTSGNTGELFF; CDR3 length: 17; clone size: .; D gene: TRBD2; J gene: TRBJ2-2; V gene: TRBV24-1
CDR3 DNA: TGCGCCAGCAGCCAGGCCCCGGGAACTTTGAGCTCCTACAATGAGCAGTTCTTC; CDR3 protein: CASSQAPGTLSSYNEQFF; CDR3 length: 18; clone size: .; D gene: .; J gene: TRBJ2-1; V gene: TRBV4-1
CDR3 DNA: TGTGCCAGCAGCCCTCAGCAGAACTACTATGGCTACACCTTC; CDR3 protein: CASSPQQNYYGYTF; CDR3 length: 14; clone size: .; D gene: .; J gene: TRBJ1-2; V gene: TRBV7-9
CDR3 DNA: TGCAGTGCTATAGGGGACAGCCTTAATTCACCCCTCCACTTT; CDR3 protein: CSAIGDSLNSPLHF; CDR3 length: 14; clone size: once; D gene: TRBD1; J gene: TRBJ1-6; V gene: TRBV20-1
CDR3 DNA: TGTGCCAGCAGCGCCGGGCCAGGGGTAATGAACACTGAAGCTTTCTTT; CDR3 protein: CASSAGPGVMNTEAFF; CDR3 length: 16; clone size: .; D gene: .; J gene: TRBJ1-1; V gene: TRBV7-2
CDR3 DNA: TGTGCCAGCAGTTACCCCGGGGGTCGGGAGCAGTACTTC; CDR3 protein: CASSYPGGREQYF; CDR3 length: 13; clone size: .; D gene: .; J gene: TRBJ2-7; V gene: TRBV6-2/TRBV6-3
CDR3 DNA: TGCAGCGTTGATACGGGGTTCACTGAAGCTTTCTTT; CDR3 protein: CSVDTGFTEAFF; CDR3 length: 12; clone size: .; D gene: .; J gene: TRBJ1-1; V gene: TRBV29-1
CDR3 DNA: TGCAGTGCTAGAGATCTTCACGCAGGGGACACCGGGGAGCTGTTTTTT; CDR3 protein: CSARDLHAGDTGELFF; CDR3 length: 16; clone size: few; D gene: .; J gene: TRBJ2-2; V gene: TRBV20-1
CDR3 DNA: TGTGCCAGCAGAGTTTGGGGCGAGACCCAGTACTTC; CDR3 protein: CASRVWGETQYF; CDR3 length: 12; clone size: .; D gene: .; J gene: TRBJ2-5; V gene: TRBV6-2/TRBV6-3
CDR3 DNA: TGTGCCAGCAGCTTTAGGGCGGGAGTTAATAAAGAGACCCAGTACTTC; CDR3 protein: CASSFRAGVNKETQYF; CDR3 length: 16; clone size: .; D gene: TRBD2; J gene: TRBJ2-5; V gene: TRBV11-3
CDR3 DNA: TGCAGTGCTAGGGATGAGACGACAGGGGGCTACGAGCAGTACTTC; CDR3 protein: CSARDETTGGYEQYF; CDR3 length: 15; clone size: .; D gene: TRBD1; J gene: TRBJ2-7; V gene: TRBV20-1
CDR3 DNA: TGCAGTGCTGAGAACAGTCTCAATGAGCAGTTCTTC; CDR3 protein: CSAENSLNEQFF; CDR3 length: 12; clone size: .; D gene: .; J gene: TRBJ2-1; V gene: TRBV20-1
CDR3 DNA: TGCAGCGTCCCAGCGGGAGCTTGGGAAGAGACCCAGTACTTC; CDR3 protein: CSVPAGAWEETQYF; CDR3 length: 14; clone size: .; D gene: TRBD2; J gene: TRBJ2-5; V gene: TRBV29-1
CDR3 DNA: TGTGCCTGGAGTGTTAGCAGGGGGCGGAACACTGAAGCTTTCTTT; CDR3 protein: CAWSVSRGRNTEAFF; CDR3 length: 15; clone size: few; D gene: TRBD1; J gene: TRBJ1-1; V gene: TRBV30
CDR3 DNA: TGTGCCAGCAGCTTAGGGGGGCCAGGCAGGCAGCCCCAGCATTTT; CDR3 protein: CASSLGGPGRQPQHF; CDR3 length: 15; clone size: .; D gene: .; J gene: TRBJ1-5; V gene: TRBV7-2
CDR3 DNA: TGTGCCAGCAGTCCACATTTGAGCGGCTACACCTTC; CDR3 protein: CASSPHLSGYTF; CDR3 length: 12; clone size: once; D gene: .; J gene: TRBJ1-2; V gene: TRBV28
CDR3 DNA: TGTGCCAGCAGTTATGGGACTAGCGGTACAGATACGCAGTATTTT; CDR3 protein: CASSYGTSGTDTQYF; CDR3 length: 15; clone size: few; D gene: TRBD2; J gene: TRBJ2-3; V gene: TRBV28
CDR3 DNA: TGTGCCAGCACCCAGCGGGTAGGACTAGCGGGACCATATCAAGAGACCCAGTACTTC; CDR3 protein: CASTQRVGLAGPYQETQYF; CDR3 length: 19; clone size: .; D gene: TRBD2; J gene: TRBJ2-5; V gene: TRBV28
CDR3 DNA: TGTGCCAGCAGCCTACACAGGGTGGGTGGCTACACCTTC; CDR3 protein: CASSLHRVGGYTF; CDR3 length: 13; clone size: .; D gene: .; J gene: TRBJ1-2; V gene: TRBV7-2
CDR3 DNA: TGTGCCACAGGACAGGGGCCCACCACAGATACGCAGTATTTT; CDR3 protein: CATGQGPTTDTQYF; CDR3 length: 14; clone size: .; D gene: TRBD1; J gene: TRBJ2-3; V gene: TRBV10-3
CDR3 DNA: TGCAGTGCCCCTGACGGTCAGGTGCCGTCGGGGACTACTGAAGCTTTCTTT; CDR3 protein: CSAPDGQVPSGTTEAFF; CDR3 length: 17; clone size: .; D gene: .; J gene: TRBJ1-1; V gene: TRBV20-1
CDR3 DNA: TGCAGTGCTCGTGGACAGACCACAGATACGCAGTATTTT; CDR3 protein: CSARGQTTDTQYF; CDR3 length: 13; clone size: .; D gene: .; J gene: TRBJ2-3; V gene: TRBV20-1
CDR3 DNA: TGTGCCAGCAGTTACTCGGGGGGACAGGGGGCACGGGGCTACACCTTC; CDR3 protein: CASSYSGGQGARGYTF; CDR3 length: 16; clone size: .; D gene: TRBD1; J gene: TRBJ1-2; V gene: TRBV6-5
CDR3 DNA: TGTACCATTAAGGGCCTGAACACTGAAGCTTTCTTT; CDR3 protein: CTIKGLNTEAFF; CDR3 length: 12; clone size: once; D gene: .; J gene: TRBJ1-1; V gene: TRBV6-1
CDR3 DNA: TGTGCCAGCAGTCCAGAGGTATCAGATACGCAGTATTTT; CDR3 protein: CASSPEVSDTQYF; CDR3 length: 13; clone size: .; D gene: .; J gene: TRBJ2-3; V gene: TRBV28
CDR3 DNA: TGTGCCAGCAGTTTAAGGGCAAACGCCTGGGAGCAGTACTTC; CDR3 protein: CASSLRANAWEQYF; CDR3 length: 14; clone size: .; D gene: .; J gene: TRBJ2-7; V gene: TRBV27
CDR3 DNA: TGTGCCAGCAGGGTGGGGCGCGGCTACACCTTC; CDR3 protein: CASRVGRGYTF; CDR3 length: 11; clone size: .; D gene: .; J gene: TRBJ1-2; V gene: TRBV6-1
CDR3 DNA: TGTGCCAGCAGCCCCGAGACCCGGACAGGGCGGGGAAGCAATCAGCCCCAGCATTTT; CDR3 protein: CASSPETRTGRGSNQPQHF; CDR3 length: 19; clone size: .; D gene: TRBD1; J gene: TRBJ1-5; V gene: TRBV12-3/TRBV12-4
CDR3 DNA: TGTGCCAGCACTGTCGGGTTGGTGGCTACGGGGGGTTACGAGCAGTACTTC; CDR3 protein: CASTVGLVATGGYEQYF; CDR3 length: 17; clone size: .; D gene: TRBD2; J gene: TRBJ2-7; V gene: TRBV6-1
CDR3 DNA: TGCGCCAACCCGCCGGGACAGATTTGGGAGCAGTACTTC; CDR3 protein: CANPPGQIWEQYF; CDR3 length: 13; clone size: .; D gene: TRBD1; J gene: TRBJ2-7; V gene: TRBV10-2
CDR3 DNA: TGCAGTGCTGGTGGGACTAGCGCAGATACGCAGTATTTT; CDR3 protein: CSAGGTSADTQYF; CDR3 length: 13; clone size: once; D gene: TRBD2; J gene: TRBJ2-3; V gene: TRBV20-1
CDR3 DNA: TGTGCCAGCAGTTACCCCAGGCCCGGGGCCGCAATCGGCAGTGAGCAGTTCTTC; CDR3 protein: CASSYPRPGAAIGSEQFF; CDR3 length: 18; clone size: .; D gene: .; J gene: TRBJ2-1; V gene: TRBV6-2/TRBV6-3
CDR3 DNA: TGTGCCAGCGGGACTAGCCCCAACACAGATACGCAGTATTTT; CDR3 protein: CASGTSPNTDTQYF; CDR3 length: 14; clone size: .; D gene: TRBD2; J gene: TRBJ2-3; V gene: TRBV11-2
CDR3 DNA: TGTGCCAGCGGTACAGGGGTAAGGGGCTACACCTTC; CDR3 protein: CASGTGVRGYTF; CDR3 length: 12; clone size: once; D gene: TRBD1; J gene: TRBJ1-2; V gene: TRBV28
CDR3 DNA: TGTGCCAGCAGAGGCCCAAGTAATCAGCCCCAGCATTTT; CDR3 protein: CASRGPSNQPQHF; CDR3 length: 13; clone size: .; D gene: .; J gene: TRBJ1-5; V gene: TRBV7-9
CDR3 DNA: TGTGCCAGCACCCTTATAAGCGGGAGTTCCTACGAGCAGTACTTC; CDR3 protein: CASTLISGSSYEQYF; CDR3 length: 15; clone size: .; D gene: TRBD2; J gene: TRBJ2-7; V gene: TRBV27
CDR3 DNA: TGTGCCAGCAGGGCAGACAGGGGGCGCGGTGAAAAACTGTTTTTT; CDR3 protein: CASRADRGRGEKLFF; CDR3 length: 15; clone size: .; D gene: TRBD1; J gene: TRBJ1-4; V gene: TRBV2
CDR3 DNA: TGTGCCAGCAGTTACTCGGGGTTTGGCTTAGGGCGGGGAAACACAGATACGCAGTATTTT; CDR3 protein: CASSYSGFGLGRGNTDTQYF; CDR3 length: 20; clone size: .; D gene: .; J gene: TRBJ2-3; V gene: TRBV6-5
CDR3 DNA: TGTGCCAGCAGGCTGTCGACCCTAAACACTGAAGCTTTCTTT; CDR3 protein: CASRLSTLNTEAFF; CDR3 length: 14; clone size: medium-sized; D gene: .; J gene: TRBJ1-1; V gene: TRBV28
CDR3 DNA: TGCAGTGCGCCCCGTAGCGGGACCTTCTACGAGCAGTACTTC; CDR3 protein: CSAPRSGTFYEQYF; CDR3 length: 14; clone size: .; D gene: TRBD2; J gene: TRBJ2-7; V gene: TRBV20-1
CDR3 DNA: TGTGCCAGCAGCCCATCGGGGCGTAATCAGCCCCAGCATTTT; CDR3 protein: CASSPSGRNQPQHF; CDR3 length: 14; clone size: .; D gene: .; J gene: TRBJ1-5; V gene: TRBV7-2
CDR3 DNA: TGTGCCAGCAGCTTGGCCTATGGACCCGTTATCGCTGGAAACACCATATATTTT; CDR3 protein: CASSLAYGPVIAGNTIYF; CDR3 length: 18; clone size: .; D gene: .; J gene: TRBJ1-3; V gene: TRBV5-5
CDR3 DNA: TGTGCCAGCAGCCCACAGGGGGATGAGACCCAGTACTTC; CDR3 protein: CASSPQGDETQYF; CDR3 length: 13; clone size: once; D gene: TRBD1; J gene: TRBJ2-5; V gene: TRBV7-2
CDR3 DNA: TGTGCCACCAGCAGCACCCAGGGCCCTCATCAGCCCCAGCATTTT; CDR3 protein: CATSSTQGPHQPQHF; CDR3 length: 15; clone size: .; D gene: .; J gene: TRBJ1-5; V gene: TRBV15
CDR3 DNA: TGCAGTTCAATCCCCCCTAGCGGCCGGTACAATGAGCAGTTCTTC; CDR3 protein: CSSIPPSGRYNEQFF; CDR3 length: 15; clone size: .; D gene: TRBD2; J gene: TRBJ2-1; V gene: TRBV20-1
CDR3 DNA: TGTGCCAGCGACCTACAGGGGGACTATGGCTACACCTTC; CDR3 protein: CASDLQGDYGYTF; CDR3 length: 13; clone size: .; D gene: TRBD1; J gene: TRBJ1-2; V gene: TRBV6-1
CDR3 DNA: TGTGCCAGCAGTTACTCGGCTCAGAAGATCTATGGCTACACCTTC; CDR3 protein: CASSYSAQKIYGYTF; CDR3 length: 15; clone size: once; D gene: .; J gene: TRBJ1-2; V gene: TRBV6-2/TRBV6-3
CDR3 DNA: TGTGCCAGCAGCGTAGGCGGCGAGCAAGAGACCCAGTACTTC; CDR3 protein: CASSVGGEQETQYF; CDR3 length: 14; clone size: .; D gene: .; J gene: TRBJ2-5; V gene: TRBV9